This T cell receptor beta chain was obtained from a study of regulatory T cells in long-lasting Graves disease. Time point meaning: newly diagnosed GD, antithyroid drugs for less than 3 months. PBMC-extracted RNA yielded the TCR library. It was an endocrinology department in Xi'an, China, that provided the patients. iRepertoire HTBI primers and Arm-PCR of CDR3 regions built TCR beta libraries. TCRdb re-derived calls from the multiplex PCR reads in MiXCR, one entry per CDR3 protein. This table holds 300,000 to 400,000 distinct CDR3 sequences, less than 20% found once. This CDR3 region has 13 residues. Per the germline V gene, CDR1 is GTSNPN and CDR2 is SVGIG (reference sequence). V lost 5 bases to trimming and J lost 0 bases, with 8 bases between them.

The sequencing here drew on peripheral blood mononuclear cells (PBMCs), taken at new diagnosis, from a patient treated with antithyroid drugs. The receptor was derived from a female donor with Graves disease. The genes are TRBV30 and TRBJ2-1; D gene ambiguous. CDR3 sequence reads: CAWGRSSYNEQFF. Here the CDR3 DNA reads TGTGCCTGGGGACGTTCCTCCTACAATGAGCAGTTCTTC.